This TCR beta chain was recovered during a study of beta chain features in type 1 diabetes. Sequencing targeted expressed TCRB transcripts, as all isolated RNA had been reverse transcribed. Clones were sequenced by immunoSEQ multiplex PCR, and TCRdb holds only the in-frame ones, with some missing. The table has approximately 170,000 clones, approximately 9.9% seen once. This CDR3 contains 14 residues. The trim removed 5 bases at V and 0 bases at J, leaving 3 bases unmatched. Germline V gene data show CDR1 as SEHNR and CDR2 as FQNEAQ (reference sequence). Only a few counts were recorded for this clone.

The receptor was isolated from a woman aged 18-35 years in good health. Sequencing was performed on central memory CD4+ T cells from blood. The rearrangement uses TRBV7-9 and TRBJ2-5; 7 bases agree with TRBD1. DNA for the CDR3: TGTGCCAGCAGCCCGGGACAGTACCAAGAGACCCAGTACTTC. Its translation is CASSPGQYQETQYF.